This T cell receptor (beta chain) was observed in a study of T cells in Graves' hyperthyroidism and ophthalmopathy. This clonotype was observed many times. Researchers defined stable Graves' hyperthyroidism as no ophthalmopathy progression within 18 months. TCR beta CDR3 regions were amplified from RNA transcripts. The TCR CDR3 first-round RT-PCR relied on the HTBI primer set. TCRdb ran MiXCR on the multiplex PCR reads and lists one entry per CDR3 protein. The table shows under 400,000 distinct CDR3 sequences, with under 15% occurring only once. This CDR3 has 12 residues. CDR1 and CDR2 from the germline V gene are KGHSH and LQKENI. The ends were cut back, 8 bases at V and 0 bases at J, with 6 bases in the middle.

Sequencing input: blood. This sequence originates from a woman aged 18-29 years with Graves' hyperthyroidism. The chain joins TRBV18 to TRBJ2-3, with D hard to call. DNA of the CDR3: TGTGCCAGCAGCCGGAGCACAGATACGCAGTATTTT. It specifies CASSRSTDTQYF.